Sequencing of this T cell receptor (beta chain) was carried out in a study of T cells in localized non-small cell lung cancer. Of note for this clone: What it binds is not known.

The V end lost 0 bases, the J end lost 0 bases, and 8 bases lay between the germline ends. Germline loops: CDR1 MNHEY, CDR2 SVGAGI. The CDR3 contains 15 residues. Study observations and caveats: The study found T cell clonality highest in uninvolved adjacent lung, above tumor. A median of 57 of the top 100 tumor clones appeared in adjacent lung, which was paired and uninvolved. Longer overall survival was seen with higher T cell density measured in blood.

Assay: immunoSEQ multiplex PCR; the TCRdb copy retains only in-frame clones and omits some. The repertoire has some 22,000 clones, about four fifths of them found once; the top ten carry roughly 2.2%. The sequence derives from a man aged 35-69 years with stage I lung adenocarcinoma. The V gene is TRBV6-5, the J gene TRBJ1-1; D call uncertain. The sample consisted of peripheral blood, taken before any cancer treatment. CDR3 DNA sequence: TGTGCCAGCAGTTACTCGCACAGCATGAACACTGAAGCTTTCTTT. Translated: CASSYSHSMNTEAFF.